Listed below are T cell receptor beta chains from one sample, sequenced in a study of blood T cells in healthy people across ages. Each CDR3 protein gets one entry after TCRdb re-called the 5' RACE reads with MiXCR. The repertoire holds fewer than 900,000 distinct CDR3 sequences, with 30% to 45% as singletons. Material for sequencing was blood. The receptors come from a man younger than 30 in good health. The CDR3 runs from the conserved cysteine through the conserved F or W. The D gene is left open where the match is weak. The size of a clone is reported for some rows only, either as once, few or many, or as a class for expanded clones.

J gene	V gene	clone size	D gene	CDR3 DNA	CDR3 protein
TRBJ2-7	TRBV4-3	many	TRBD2	TGCGCCAGCAGCCAAGGGTCTAGCGGGGTACTCTACGAGCAGTACTTC	CASSQGSSGVLYEQYF
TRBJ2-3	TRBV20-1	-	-	TGCAGTGCTAGAGGTCGACAGGTTCGGGCTACGCAGTATTTT	CSARGRQVRATQYF
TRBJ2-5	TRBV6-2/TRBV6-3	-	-	TGTGCCAGCAGTGATGCACAGGGAGAAAATGAGCAGTACTTC	CASSDAQGENEQYF
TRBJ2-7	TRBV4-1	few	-	TGCGCCAGCAGCCAAGGTGAAGGGTACTACGAGCAGTACTTC	CASSQGEGYYEQYF
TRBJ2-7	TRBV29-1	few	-	TGCAGCGTTGATAGTCCCTACTCGGCCTACGAGCAGTACTTC	CSVDSPYSAYEQYF
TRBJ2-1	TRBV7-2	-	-	TGTGCCAGCAGCTTCGATTTGGAGACCCAGTTCTTC	CASSFDLETQFF
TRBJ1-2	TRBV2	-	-	TGTGCCAACAGTGACCACCGGGAAGGGAATGGCTACACCTTC	CANSDHREGNGYTF
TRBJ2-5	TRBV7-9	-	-	TGTGCCAGCAGCCGGGACGGCTACCAAGAGACCCAGTACTTC	CASSRDGYQETQYF
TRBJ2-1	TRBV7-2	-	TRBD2	TGTGCCAGCAGCTTAACAAAGCTAGCGGGAGGTTTGAGGAATGAGCAGTTCTTC	CASSLTKLAGGLRNEQFF
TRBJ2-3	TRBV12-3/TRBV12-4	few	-	TGTGCCAGCAGTTTAATGCCGGGGGGCACAGATACGCAGTATTTT	CASSLMPGGTDTQYF
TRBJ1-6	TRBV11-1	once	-	TGTGCCAGCAGCTCCAGGCGAAGCTCCTATAATTCACCCCTCCACTTT	CASSSRRSSYNSPLHF
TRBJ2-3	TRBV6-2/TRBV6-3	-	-	TGTGCCAGCAGTTCGGGCAGGGAGGCAGATACGCAGTATTTT	CASSSGREADTQYF